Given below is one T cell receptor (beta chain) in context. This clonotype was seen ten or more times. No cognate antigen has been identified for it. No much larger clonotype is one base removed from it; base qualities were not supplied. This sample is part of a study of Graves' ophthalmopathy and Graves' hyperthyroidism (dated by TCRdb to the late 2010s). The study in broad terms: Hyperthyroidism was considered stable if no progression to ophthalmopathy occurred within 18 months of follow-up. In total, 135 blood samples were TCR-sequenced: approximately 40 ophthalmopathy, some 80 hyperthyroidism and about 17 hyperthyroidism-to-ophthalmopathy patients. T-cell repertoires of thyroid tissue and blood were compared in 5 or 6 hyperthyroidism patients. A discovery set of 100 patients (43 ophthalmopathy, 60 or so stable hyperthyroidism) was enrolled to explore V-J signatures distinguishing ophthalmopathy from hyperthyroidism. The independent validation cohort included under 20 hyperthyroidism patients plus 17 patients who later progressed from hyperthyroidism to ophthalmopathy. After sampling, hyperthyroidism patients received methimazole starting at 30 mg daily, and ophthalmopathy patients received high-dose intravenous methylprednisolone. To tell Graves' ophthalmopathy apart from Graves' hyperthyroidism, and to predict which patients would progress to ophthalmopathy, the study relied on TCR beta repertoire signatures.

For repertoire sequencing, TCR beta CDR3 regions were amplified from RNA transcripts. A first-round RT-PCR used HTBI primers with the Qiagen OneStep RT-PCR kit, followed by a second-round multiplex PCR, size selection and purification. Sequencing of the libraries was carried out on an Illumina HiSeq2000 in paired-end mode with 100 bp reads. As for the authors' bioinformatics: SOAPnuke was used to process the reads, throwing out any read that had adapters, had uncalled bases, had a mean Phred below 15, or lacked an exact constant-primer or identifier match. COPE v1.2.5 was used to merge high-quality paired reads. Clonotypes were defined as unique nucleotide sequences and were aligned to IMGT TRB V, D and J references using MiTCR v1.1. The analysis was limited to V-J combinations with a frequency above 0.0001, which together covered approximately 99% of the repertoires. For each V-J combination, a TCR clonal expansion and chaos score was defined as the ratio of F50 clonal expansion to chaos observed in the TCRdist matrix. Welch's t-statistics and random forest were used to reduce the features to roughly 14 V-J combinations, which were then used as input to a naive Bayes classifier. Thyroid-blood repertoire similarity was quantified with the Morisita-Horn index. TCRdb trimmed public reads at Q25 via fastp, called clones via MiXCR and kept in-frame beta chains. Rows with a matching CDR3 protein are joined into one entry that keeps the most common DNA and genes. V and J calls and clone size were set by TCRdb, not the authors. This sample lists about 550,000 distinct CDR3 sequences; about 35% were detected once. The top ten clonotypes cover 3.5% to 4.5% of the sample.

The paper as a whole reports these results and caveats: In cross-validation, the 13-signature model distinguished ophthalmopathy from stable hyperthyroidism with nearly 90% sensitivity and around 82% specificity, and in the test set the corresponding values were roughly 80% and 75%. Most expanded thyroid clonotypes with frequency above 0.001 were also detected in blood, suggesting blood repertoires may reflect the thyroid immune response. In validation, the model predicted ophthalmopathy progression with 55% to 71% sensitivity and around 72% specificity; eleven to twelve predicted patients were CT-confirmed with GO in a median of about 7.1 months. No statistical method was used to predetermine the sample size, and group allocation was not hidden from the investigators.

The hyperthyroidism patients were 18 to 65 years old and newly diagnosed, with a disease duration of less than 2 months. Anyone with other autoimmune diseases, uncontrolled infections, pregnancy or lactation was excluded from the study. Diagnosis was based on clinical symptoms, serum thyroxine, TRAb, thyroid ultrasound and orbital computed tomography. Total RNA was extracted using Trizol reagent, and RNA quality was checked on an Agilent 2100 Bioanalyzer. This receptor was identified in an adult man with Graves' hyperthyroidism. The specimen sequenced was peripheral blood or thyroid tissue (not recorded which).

CDR3 region: CASSPEAGGYYEQYF. The DNA is TGTGCCAGCAGCCCAGAAGCGGGAGGATATTACGAGCAGTACTTC. The chain couples TRBV7-2 to TRBJ2-7; 9 bases in the junction line up with TRBD2. Spanning cysteine to phenylalanine, the CDR3 consists of 15 amino acids. Of the read, only the CDR3 DNA is kept; its 45 bases are in frame from base 1. Relative to germline, V is missing 5 bases and J is missing 4 bases, with 9 bases of the junction outside any gene match. The germline V gene provides CDR1 SGHTA and CDR2 FQGNSA. Full variable domain (CDR3 extended with the reference TRBV7-2 and TRBJ2-7 proteins): GAGVSQSPSNKVTEKGKDVELRCDPISGHTALYWYRQSLGQGLEFLIYFQGNSAPDKSGLPSDRFSAERTGGSVSTLTIQRTQQEDSAVYLCASSPEAGGYYEQYFGPGTRLTVT.